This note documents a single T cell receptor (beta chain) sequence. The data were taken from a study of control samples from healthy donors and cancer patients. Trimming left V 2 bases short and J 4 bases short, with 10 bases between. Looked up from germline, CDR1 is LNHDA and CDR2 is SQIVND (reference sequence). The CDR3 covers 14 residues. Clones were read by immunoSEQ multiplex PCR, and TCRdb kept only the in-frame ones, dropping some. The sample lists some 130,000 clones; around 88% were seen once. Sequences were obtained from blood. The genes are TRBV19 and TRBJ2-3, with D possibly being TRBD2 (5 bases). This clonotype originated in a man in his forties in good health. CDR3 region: CASSIKGGPDTQYF. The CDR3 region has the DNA TGTGCCAGTAGTATAAAAGGAGGACCAGATACGCAGTATTTT.